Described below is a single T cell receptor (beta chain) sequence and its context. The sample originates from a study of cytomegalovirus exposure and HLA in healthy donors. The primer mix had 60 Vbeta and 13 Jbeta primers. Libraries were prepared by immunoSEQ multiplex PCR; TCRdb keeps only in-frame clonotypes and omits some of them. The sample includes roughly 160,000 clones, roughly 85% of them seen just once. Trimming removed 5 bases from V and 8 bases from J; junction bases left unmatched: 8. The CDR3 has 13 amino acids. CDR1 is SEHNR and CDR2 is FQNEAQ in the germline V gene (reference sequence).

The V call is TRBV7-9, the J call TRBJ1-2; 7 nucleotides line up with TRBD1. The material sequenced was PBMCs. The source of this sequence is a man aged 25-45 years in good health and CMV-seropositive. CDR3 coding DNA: TGTGCCAGCAGCGTGACAGGGAAGGGCGGCTACACCTTC. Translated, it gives CASSVTGKGGYTF.